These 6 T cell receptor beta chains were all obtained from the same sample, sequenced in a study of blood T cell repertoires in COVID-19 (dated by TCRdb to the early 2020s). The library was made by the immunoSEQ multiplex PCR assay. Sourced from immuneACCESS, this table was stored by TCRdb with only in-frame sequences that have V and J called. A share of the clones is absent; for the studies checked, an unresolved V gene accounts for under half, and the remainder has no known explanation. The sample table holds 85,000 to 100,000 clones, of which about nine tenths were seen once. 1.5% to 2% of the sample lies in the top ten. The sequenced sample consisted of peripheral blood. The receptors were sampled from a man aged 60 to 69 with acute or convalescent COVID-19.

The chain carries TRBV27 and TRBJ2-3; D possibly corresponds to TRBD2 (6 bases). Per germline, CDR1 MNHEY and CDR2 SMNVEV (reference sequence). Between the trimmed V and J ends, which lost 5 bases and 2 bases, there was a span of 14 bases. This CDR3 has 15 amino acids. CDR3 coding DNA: TGTGCCAGCAGTGGCCCCGGAGGGACCACAGATACGCAGTATTTT. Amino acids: CASSGPGGTTDTQYF.

CDR3 DNA sequence: TGTGCTAGTGGTCAGGGGCGGTATTACTATGGCTACACCTTC. Its protein product is CASGQGRYYYGYTF. The chain employs TRBV12-5 and TRBJ1-2, with D possibly matching TRBD1 (6 bases). CDR3 size: 14 residues. V lost 5 bases to trimming and J lost 3 bases, with 13 bases between them. Germline V lookup: CDR1 LGHNT, CDR2 FRNRAP.

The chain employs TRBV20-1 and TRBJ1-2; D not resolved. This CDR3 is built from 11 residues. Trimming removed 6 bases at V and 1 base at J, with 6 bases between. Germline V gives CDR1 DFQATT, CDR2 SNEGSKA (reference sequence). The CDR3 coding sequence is TGCAGTGCCTCCTTTAACTATGGCTACACCTTC. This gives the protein CSASFNYGYTF.

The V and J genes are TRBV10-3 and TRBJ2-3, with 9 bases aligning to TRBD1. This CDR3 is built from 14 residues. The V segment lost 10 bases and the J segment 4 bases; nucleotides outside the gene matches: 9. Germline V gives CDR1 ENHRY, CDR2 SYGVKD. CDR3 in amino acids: CATQGAYTPDTQYF. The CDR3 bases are TGTGCCACACAGGGGGCCTACACCCCAGATACGCAGTATTTT.

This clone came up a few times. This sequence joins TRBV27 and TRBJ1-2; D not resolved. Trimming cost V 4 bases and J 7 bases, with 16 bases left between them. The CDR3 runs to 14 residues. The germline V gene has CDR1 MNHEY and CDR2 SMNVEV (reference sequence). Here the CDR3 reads CASSSLFDYSGYTF. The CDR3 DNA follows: TGTGCCAGCAGTTCCCTATTCGACTATAGTGGCTACACCTTC.

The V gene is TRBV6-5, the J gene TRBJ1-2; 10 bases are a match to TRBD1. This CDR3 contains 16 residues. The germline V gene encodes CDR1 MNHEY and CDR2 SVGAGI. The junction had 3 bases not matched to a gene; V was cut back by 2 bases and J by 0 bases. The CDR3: CASSYDRGRANYGYTF. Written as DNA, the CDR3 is TGTGCCAGCAGTTACGACAGGGGGCGAGCTAACTATGGCTACACCTTC.